Listed below are T cell receptor beta chains from one sample, sequenced in a study of OX40 agonist ivuxolimab in advanced cancers. The protocol was immunoSEQ multiplex PCR, while the TCRdb copy is restricted to in-frame clones and leaves out a portion. The sample holds approximately 30,000 clones; roughly 85% are singletons and the top ten take over 8.5%. Source: CD4+ or CD8+ T cells sorted from blood, taken in a trial of the OX40 agonist ivuxolimab. The receptors stem from an adult with an advanced solid tumor such as melanoma, head and neck, liver or kidney cancer. CDR3s include the opening cysteine and the closing phenylalanine or tryptophan. The order of the fields is clone size, J gene, V gene, D gene, CDR3 protein, CDR3 DNA. D genes are given only for firm matches. Size values are once, few and many counts, or a class for expanded clones, and some rows have none.

clone_size: .; j_call: TRBJ1-2; v_call: TRBV27; d_call: .; cdr3_aa: CASSALGNYGYTF; cdr3_nt: TGTGCCAGCAGCGCCTTAGGTAACTATGGCTACACCTTC
clone_size: .; j_call: TRBJ2-3; v_call: TRBV5-4; d_call: .; cdr3_aa: CASSWGDKTSTDTQYF; cdr3_nt: TGTGCCAGCAGCTGGGGTGACAAGACTAGCACAGATACGCAGTATTTT
clone_size: .; j_call: TRBJ1-1; v_call: TRBV4-1; d_call: .; cdr3_aa: CASSQRVRGDTEAFF; cdr3_nt: TGCGCCAGCAGCCAGAGGGTCAGGGGAGACACTGAAGCTTTCTTT
clone_size: .; j_call: TRBJ1-2; v_call: TRBV7-9; d_call: .; cdr3_aa: CASSFPGNPEGYTF; cdr3_nt: TGTGCCAGCAGCTTCCCGGGGAACCCAGAGGGCTACACCTTC
clone_size: .; j_call: TRBJ1-1; v_call: TRBV19; d_call: .; cdr3_aa: CASRPPNTEAFF; cdr3_nt: TGTGCCAGTAGACCGCCAAACACTGAAGCTTTCTTT
clone_size: .; j_call: TRBJ2-1; v_call: TRBV7-8; d_call: TRBD2; cdr3_aa: CASSPGATSGPKFF; cdr3_nt: TGTGCCAGCAGCCCGGGGGCCACTAGCGGGCCAAAGTTCTTC
clone_size: .; j_call: TRBJ1-2; v_call: TRBV7-9; d_call: TRBD1; cdr3_aa: CASMPRDRDGYTF; cdr3_nt: TGTGCCAGCATGCCCCGGGACAGGGATGGCTACACCTTC
clone_size: .; j_call: TRBJ2-3; v_call: TRBV7-6; d_call: TRBD2; cdr3_aa: CASSLGGMDTQYF; cdr3_nt: TGTGCCAGCAGCTTGGGAGGGATGGATACGCAGTATTTT
clone_size: .; j_call: TRBJ1-5; v_call: TRBV19; d_call: .; cdr3_aa: CASSVSVSNQPQHF; cdr3_nt: TGTGCCAGTAGCGTCTCGGTGAGCAATCAGCCCCAGCATTTT
clone_size: .; j_call: TRBJ2-2; v_call: TRBV19; d_call: .; cdr3_aa: CASSIDLEYTGELFF; cdr3_nt: TGTGCCAGTAGTATAGATCTTGAGTACACCGGGGAGCTGTTTTTT
clone_size: .; j_call: TRBJ2-1; v_call: TRBV7-3; d_call: .; cdr3_aa: CASSLQGNEQFF; cdr3_nt: TGTGCCAGCAGCTTACAGGGCAATGAGCAGTTCTTC
clone_size: .; j_call: TRBJ2-5; v_call: TRBV5-6; d_call: .; cdr3_aa: CASSLEGRETQYF; cdr3_nt: TGTGCCAGCAGCCTGGAAGGGCGGGAGACCCAGTACTTC
clone_size: .; j_call: TRBJ2-1; v_call: TRBV5-1; d_call: .; cdr3_aa: CASSLAYDNEQFF; cdr3_nt: TGCGCCAGCAGCTTGGCCTACGACAATGAGCAGTTCTTC
clone_size: .; j_call: TRBJ1-2; v_call: TRBV6-6; d_call: .; cdr3_aa: CASSYSMGGGGYTF; cdr3_nt: TGTGCCAGCAGTTACTCGATGGGGGGCGGTGGCTACACCTTC
clone_size: .; j_call: TRBJ2-7; v_call: TRBV6-5; d_call: .; cdr3_aa: CASSYTGPTYEQYF; cdr3_nt: TGTGCCAGCAGTTACACAGGCCCCACCTACGAGCAGTACTTC
clone_size: once; j_call: TRBJ2-7; v_call: TRBV6-5; d_call: .; cdr3_aa: CASSYSWGYEQYF; cdr3_nt: TGTGCCAGCAGTTACTCCTGGGGTTACGAGCAGTACTTC
clone_size: .; j_call: TRBJ1-3; v_call: TRBV29-1; d_call: .; cdr3_aa: CSVERRKLGLGNTIYF; cdr3_nt: TGCAGCGTTGAAAGACGGAAGCTGGGATTAGGAAACACCATATATTTT
clone_size: .; j_call: TRBJ2-6; v_call: TRBV7-9; d_call: .; cdr3_aa: CASSLVVTGANVLTF; cdr3_nt: TGTGCCAGCAGCTTAGTGGTGACTGGGGCCAACGTCCTGACTTTC
clone_size: .; j_call: TRBJ2-7; v_call: TRBV4-2; d_call: .; cdr3_aa: CASSQEGDNDYEQYF; cdr3_nt: TGTGCCAGCAGCCAAGAAGGTGATAACGACTACGAGCAGTACTTC
clone_size: .; j_call: TRBJ1-2; v_call: TRBV7-6; d_call: .; cdr3_aa: CASSFRPGHNYGYTF; cdr3_nt: TGTGCCAGCAGCTTCCGACCGGGACACAACTATGGCTACACCTTC
clone_size: .; j_call: TRBJ2-2; v_call: TRBV30; d_call: TRBD2; cdr3_aa: CAWITLPGTSGTGELFF; cdr3_nt: TGTGCCTGGATTACGCTCCCCGGGACTAGCGGCACCGGGGAGCTGTTTTTT
clone_size: medium-sized; j_call: TRBJ1-1; v_call: TRBV19; d_call: .; cdr3_aa: CASKKGGLTEAFF; cdr3_nt: TGTGCCAGTAAAAAAGGGGGTTTGACTGAAGCTTTCTTT
clone_size: .; j_call: TRBJ2-1; v_call: TRBV25-1; d_call: .; cdr3_aa: CASSEVDSYNEQFF; cdr3_nt: TGTGCCAGCAGTGAGGTAGACTCCTACAATGAGCAGTTCTTC
clone_size: .; j_call: TRBJ2-1; v_call: TRBV6-5; d_call: TRBD2; cdr3_aa: CASSWRGGPNEQFF; cdr3_nt: TGTGCCAGCAGTTGGCGGGGGGGGCCCAATGAGCAGTTCTTC
clone_size: .; j_call: TRBJ2-5; v_call: TRBV4-1; d_call: TRBD2; cdr3_aa: CASSQDRKRGQETQYF; cdr3_nt: TGCGCCAGCAGCCAAGATCGGAAGCGGGGCCAAGAGACCCAGTACTTC
clone_size: .; j_call: TRBJ2-5; v_call: TRBV4-3; d_call: TRBD1; cdr3_aa: CASSQDGVWTGDGETQYF; cdr3_nt: TGCGCCAGCAGCCAAGACGGGGTTTGGACAGGGGATGGAGAGACCCAGTACTTC
clone_size: .; j_call: TRBJ2-3; v_call: TRBV6-5; d_call: TRBD1; cdr3_aa: CASGTVRADTQYF; cdr3_nt: TGTGCCAGCGGGACAGTAAGGGCAGATACGCAGTATTTT
clone_size: .; j_call: TRBJ1-2; v_call: TRBV6-1; d_call: .; cdr3_aa: CASSSFGGYTF; cdr3_nt: TGTGCCAGCAGTTCCTTTGGGGGCTACACCTTC
clone_size: .; j_call: TRBJ2-1; v_call: TRBV9; d_call: .; cdr3_aa: CASSDWGQSSYNEQFF; cdr3_nt: TGTGCCAGCAGCGATTGGGGGCAGAGCTCCTACAATGAGCAGTTCTTC
clone_size: .; j_call: TRBJ1-4; v_call: TRBV7-2; d_call: .; cdr3_aa: CASSRDRTNEKLFF; cdr3_nt: TGTGCCAGCAGCCGAGACAGGACTAATGAAAAACTGTTTTTT
clone_size: few; j_call: TRBJ2-7; v_call: TRBV9; d_call: TRBD1; cdr3_aa: CASSFAGTGTDEQYF; cdr3_nt: TGTGCCAGCAGCTTCGCCGGGACAGGGACAGACGAGCAGTACTTC
clone_size: once; j_call: TRBJ2-1; v_call: TRBV4-2; d_call: TRBD2; cdr3_aa: CASSRLAGVHNEQFF; cdr3_nt: TGTGCCAGCAGCCGCCTAGCGGGGGTCCACAATGAGCAGTTCTTC
clone_size: .; j_call: TRBJ2-7; v_call: TRBV5-4; d_call: .; cdr3_aa: CASSLQGSSLEEQYF; cdr3_nt: TGTGCCAGCAGCTTGCAGGGCTCAAGTTTAGAGGAGCAGTACTTC
clone_size: .; j_call: TRBJ2-3; v_call: TRBV14; d_call: TRBD1; cdr3_aa: CASSLYRGTGTDTQYF; cdr3_nt: TGTGCCAGCAGCCTGTACAGGGGAACGGGCACAGATACGCAGTATTTT
clone_size: few; j_call: TRBJ2-5; v_call: TRBV9; d_call: TRBD2; cdr3_aa: CASSADGTTQETQYF; cdr3_nt: TGTGCCAGCAGCGCCGACGGGACTACCCAAGAGACCCAGTACTTC
clone_size: .; j_call: TRBJ1-2; v_call: TRBV9; d_call: TRBD1; cdr3_aa: CASSTGQADYTF; cdr3_nt: TGTGCCAGCAGCACTGGACAGGCAGATTACACCTTC
clone_size: .; j_call: TRBJ2-1; v_call: TRBV13; d_call: TRBD1; cdr3_aa: CASSSGQGGIEFF; cdr3_nt: TGTGCCAGCAGCTCGGGACAGGGAGGTATTGAGTTCTTC
clone_size: .; j_call: TRBJ2-7; v_call: TRBV27; d_call: .; cdr3_aa: CASSLSLGARAYEQYF; cdr3_nt: TGTGCCAGCAGTTTATCGTTGGGGGCACGAGCCTACGAGCAGTACTTC
clone_size: .; j_call: TRBJ1-1; v_call: TRBV5-6; d_call: .; cdr3_aa: CASSFLTDLMNTEAFF; cdr3_nt: TGTGCCAGCAGCTTTTTGACAGACCTCATGAACACTGAAGCTTTCTTT
clone_size: .; j_call: TRBJ2-7; v_call: TRBV6-5; d_call: TRBD1; cdr3_aa: CASSTQQGADEQYF; cdr3_nt: TGTGCCAGCAGTACTCAACAGGGGGCGGACGAGCAGTACTTC
clone_size: .; j_call: TRBJ2-5; v_call: TRBV7-9; d_call: TRBD2; cdr3_aa: CASSSRGDETQYF; cdr3_nt: TGTGCCAGCAGCTCTCGGGGGGACGAGACCCAGTACTTC
clone_size: .; j_call: TRBJ1-3; v_call: TRBV2; d_call: .; cdr3_aa: CASSVVVENTIYF; cdr3_nt: TGTGCCAGCAGTGTGGTTGTCGAAAACACCATATATTTT
clone_size: .; j_call: TRBJ1-1; v_call: TRBV6-9; d_call: TRBD1; cdr3_aa: CASSQSGTGNTEAFF; cdr3_nt: TGTGCCAGCAGTCAGTCCGGGACAGGGAACACTGAAGCTTTCTTT
clone_size: .; j_call: TRBJ1-6; v_call: TRBV27; d_call: .; cdr3_aa: CASSARAGRSYNSPLHF; cdr3_nt: TGTGCCAGCAGCGCGAGGGCAGGTCGCTCCTATAATTCACCCCTCCACTTT
clone_size: medium-sized; j_call: TRBJ2-2; v_call: TRBV6-5; d_call: .; cdr3_aa: CASSYSGVAGELFF; cdr3_nt: TGTGCCAGCAGTTACTCAGGGGTTGCTGGGGAGCTGTTTTTT
clone_size: .; j_call: TRBJ2-1; v_call: TRBV5-1; d_call: .; cdr3_aa: CASSFTGTAHSEEQFF; cdr3_nt: TGCGCCAGCAGCTTTACCGGGACTGCCCATTCGGAAGAGCAGTTCTTC
clone_size: .; j_call: TRBJ2-7; v_call: TRBV7-9; d_call: TRBD1; cdr3_aa: CASSGTGPYEQYF; cdr3_nt: TGTGCCAGTTCCGGGACAGGGCCTTACGAGCAGTACTTC
clone_size: .; j_call: TRBJ1-4; v_call: TRBV4-2; d_call: .; cdr3_aa: CASSQEQGFRKEKLFF; cdr3_nt: TGTGCCAGCAGCCAAGAGCAGGGGTTCCGGAAAGAAAAACTGTTTTTT